The clone carrying this TCR beta chain showed up many times. Antigen unknown. The source of the sample is a study of identical twins. Regarding the study as a whole: There were fewer insertions in abundant cord blood beta clonotypes, but memory repertoires showed no such pattern.

MiXCR was run by TCRdb on the 5' RACE reads, yielding one entry per CDR3 protein. The sample has hundreds of thousands of distinct CDR3 sequences, around a sixth seen once; the top ten hold less than 15%. The sample was also linked to a second study, of T cells expressing NK-cell markers. From that report: The study sequenced eight donors, seven HCMV-seropositive and one seronegative. Whether expanded NKG2C+ T cell clones were HCMV-specific remained unclear.

Sequencing was carried out using PBMCs. The sequence derives from a woman aged 18-30 years in good health.

CDR3 in amino acids: CASSLGRAEAFF. For the CDR3, the DNA is TGTGCCAGCAGCTTAGGAAGGGCTGAAGCTTTCTTT. The chain uses TRBV7-9 and TRBJ1-1; unclear D gene. V shed 1 base and J shed 6 bases, with 6 bases lying between them. CDR3 length: 12 amino acids. Germline CDR1 SEHNR, CDR2 FQNEAQ (reference sequence).